This is a list of T cell receptor beta chains from one sample in a study of T cells after yellow fever vaccination. Each CDR3 protein is one row after TCRdb ran MiXCR on the 5' RACE reads. The sample lists 50,000 to 60,000 distinct CDR3 sequences; 5.5% to 6% were seen once. The source material was PBMCs, either bulk or a sorted T-cell subset (CD4+, CD8+, memory, or dextramer-sorted; not recorded which), sampled on the day of the yellow fever booster vaccination. These receptors came from a young man who received the YFV17D yellow fever vaccine. Each CDR3 is given with its conserved first and last residue. A D gene is named only where the DNA matches it firmly. Rows give clone size only sometimes, using once, few, many, or a class for an expanded clone.

length: 17
size: many
J: TRBJ2-7
V: TRBV5-1
D: TRBD2
DNA: TGCGCCAGCAGCTTGGCATCGTGGACTAGCGGGCTTTACGAGCAGTACTTC
CDR3: CASSLASWTSGLYEQYF

length: 15
size: many
J: TRBJ2-5
V: TRBV20-1
D: .
DNA: TGCAGTGCTAGATTGGAGAGAACGCTCTGGGAGACCCAGTACTTC
CDR3: CSARLERTLWETQYF

length: 18
size: few
J: TRBJ1-4
V: TRBV12-3/TRBV12-4
D: TRBD1
DNA: TGTGCCAGCAAGCCCCCGGGACAGATCCTTTCAACTAATGAAAAACTGTTTTTT
CDR3: CASKPPGQILSTNEKLFF

length: 16
size: .
J: TRBJ1-4
V: TRBV7-9
D: .
DNA: TGTGCCAGCAGCCCTAGAGCCCCAGCTGATAATGAAAAACTGTTTTTT
CDR3: CASSPRAPADNEKLFF

length: 14
size: .
J: TRBJ1-5
V: TRBV19
D: .
DNA: TGTGCCAGTAGTATCCCAGGAGTTAGTCAGCCCCAGCATTTT
CDR3: CASSIPGVSQPQHF

length: 18
size: many
J: TRBJ2-2
V: TRBV5-4
D: TRBD2
DNA: TGTGCCAGCAGCCCGAACTCACTCGCGGGGGGGAACACCGGGGAGCTGTTTTTT
CDR3: CASSPNSLAGGNTGELFF

length: 15
size: .
J: TRBJ1-1
V: TRBV5-1
D: TRBD1
DNA: TGCGCCAGCAGCTTGGTCGAGGGGGCGAGGACTGAAGCTTTCTTT
CDR3: CASSLVEGARTEAFF

length: 14
size: many
J: TRBJ1-6
V: TRBV12-3/TRBV12-4
D: TRBD1
DNA: TGTGCCAGCAGCCGGACAGGGGGCGGTTCACCCCTCCACTTT
CDR3: CASSRTGGGSPLHF

length: 11
size: .
J: TRBJ1-1
V: TRBV19
D: .
DNA: TGTGCCAGTGGGAGGAGGACTGAAGCTTTCTTT
CDR3: CASGRRTEAFF

length: 12
size: .
J: TRBJ2-3
V: TRBV19
D: .
DNA: TGTGCCAGTAGTTGGACCGGGGATACGCAGTATTTT
CDR3: CASSWTGDTQYF

length: 15
size: .
J: TRBJ2-7
V: TRBV6-6
D: TRBD1
DNA: TGTGCCAGCAGGAGAGGACAGGGGGTTTCCTACGAGCAGTACTTC
CDR3: CASRRGQGVSYEQYF

length: 14
size: many
J: TRBJ1-3
V: TRBV20-1
D: .
DNA: TGCAGTGCTAGTGTCGGGGGCTCTGGAAACACCATATATTTT
CDR3: CSASVGGSGNTIYF

length: 16
size: many
J: TRBJ2-1
V: TRBV4-3
D: .
DNA: TGCGCCAGCAGCCAAATTCGGGACCACCCTTACAATGAGCAGTTCTTC
CDR3: CASSQIRDHPYNEQFF

length: 21
size: medium-sized
J: TRBJ2-1
V: TRBV7-2
D: TRBD2
DNA: TGTGCCAGCAGCTTAGAACACCCTTGGACTAGCGGGGGGGGTTTTCTCGATGAGCAGTTCTTC
CDR3: CASSLEHPWTSGGGFLDEQFF

length: 14
size: many
J: TRBJ1-2
V: TRBV4-3
D: .
DNA: TGCGCCAGCAGCCAAGCTGGGGGGAACTATGGCTACACCTTC
CDR3: CASSQAGGNYGYTF

length: 17
size: .
J: TRBJ2-3
V: TRBV7-2
D: .
DNA: TGTGCCAGCAGCTTAGGGATCGGCGGACAGCTCACAGATACGCAGTATTTT
CDR3: CASSLGIGGQLTDTQYF

length: 13
size: few
J: TRBJ1-5
V: TRBV6-2/TRBV6-3
D: .
DNA: TGTGCCAGCAGTCCGCCGGTGGGTCAGCCCCAGCATTTT
CDR3: CASSPPVGQPQHF

length: 16
size: many
J: TRBJ2-4
V: TRBV7-2
D: TRBD1
DNA: TGTGCCAGCAGCTTAACAGGGGGCAGAGAGGGGAACATTCAGTACTTC
CDR3: CASSLTGGREGNIQYF

length: 15
size: many
J: TRBJ2-7
V: TRBV7-2
D: .
DNA: TGTGCCAGCAGCTTAGTACCGGACAAGTCCTACGAGCAGTACTTC
CDR3: CASSLVPDKSYEQYF

length: 16
size: many
J: TRBJ2-3
V: TRBV12-5
D: TRBD2
DNA: TGTGCTAGTGGGGGTCAGCGGGGGGGCCCGGGAGATACGCAGTATTTT
CDR3: CASGGQRGGPGDTQYF

length: 15
size: .
J: TRBJ2-7
V: TRBV15
D: .
DNA: TGTGCCACCAGCAGAGATGGGGGGATGACCATCGAGCAGTACTTC
CDR3: CATSRDGGMTIEQYF

length: 14
size: .
J: TRBJ1-1
V: TRBV5-1
D: .
DNA: TGCGCCAGCAGCTTGAACGTAATGAACACTGAAGCTTTCTTT
CDR3: CASSLNVMNTEAFF

length: 12
size: few
J: TRBJ2-7
V: TRBV29-1
D: .
DNA: TGCAGCGTTGATTCAGGGGCAGACGAGCAGTACTTC
CDR3: CSVDSGADEQYF

length: 12
size: many
J: TRBJ2-1
V: TRBV12-5
D: .
DNA: TGTGCTAGTGGTTTGGGGATGGGGGAGCAGTTCTTC
CDR3: CASGLGMGEQFF

length: 15
size: few
J: TRBJ2-7
V: TRBV19
D: TRBD2
DNA: TGTGCCAGTAGCAAAACTAGCGTGAGCTCCTACGAGCAGTACTTC
CDR3: CASSKTSVSSYEQYF

length: 15
size: .
J: TRBJ1-5
V: TRBV5-1
D: TRBD1
DNA: TGCGCCAGCAGCCTAACAGGGGTGAGCAATCAGCCCCAGCATTTT
CDR3: CASSLTGVSNQPQHF

length: 15
size: .
J: TRBJ2-1
V: TRBV11-2
D: .
DNA: TGTGCCAGCAGCTTCCTCGGGGGCGACTACAATGAGCAGTTCTTC
CDR3: CASSFLGGDYNEQFF

length: 17
size: few
J: TRBJ1-1
V: TRBV12-3/TRBV12-4
D: TRBD1
DNA: TGTGCCAGCAGTTTTATCGGAGGGACAGGGAGTTCCACTGAAGCTTTCTTT
CDR3: CASSFIGGTGSSTEAFF

length: 14
size: .
J: TRBJ2-5
V: TRBV7-9
D: .
DNA: TGTGCCAGCAGCTTAGTACTGGCCCGGGAGACCCAGTACTTC
CDR3: CASSLVLARETQYF

length: 17
size: many
J: TRBJ2-1
V: TRBV7-2
D: TRBD2
DNA: TGTGCCAGCAGCTTCCCCTCGACTAGCGGGGGCCCCAATGAGCAGTTCTTC
CDR3: CASSFPSTSGGPNEQFF

length: 12
size: many
J: TRBJ2-1
V: TRBV6-5
D: TRBD2
DNA: TGTGCCAGCAGTTTTTCCGGGACTACCTGGGTCTTC
CDR3: CASSFSGTTWVF

length: 15
size: few
J: TRBJ2-5
V: TRBV11-2
D: .
DNA: TGTGCCAGCAGCGGAGGGACAGACAGAAAAGAGACCCAGTACTTC
CDR3: CASSGGTDRKETQYF

length: 14
size: few
J: TRBJ2-7
V: TRBV19
D: TRBD1
DNA: TGTGCCAGTAGTCCGGGACAGGGCGAGTACGAGCAGTACTTC
CDR3: CASSPGQGEYEQYF

length: 13
size: few
J: TRBJ2-5
V: TRBV7-2
D: TRBD1
DNA: TGTGCCAGCAGCTTAGCGACAGGGGTGGCCCAGTACTTC
CDR3: CASSLATGVAQYF

length: 15
size: many
J: TRBJ2-5
V: TRBV9
D: .
DNA: TGTGCCAGCACGTCCTTTGGCGCCTCACAAGAGACCCAGTACTTC
CDR3: CASTSFGASQETQYF

length: 16
size: few
J: TRBJ2-5
V: TRBV5-4
D: TRBD1
DNA: TGTGCCAGCAGCTCCGGGACAGGGCGTTATCGGGAGACCCAGTACTTC
CDR3: CASSSGTGRYRETQYF

length: 11
size: many
J: TRBJ2-7
V: TRBV10-2
D: .
DNA: TGCGCCAGCAGCTCGGGGCCCGAGCAGTACTTC
CDR3: CASSSGPEQYF